The T cell receptor beta chain under discussion was sequenced for a study of beta chain features in type 1 diabetes. On the study more broadly: Cell yields, age and gender were similar between patients and healthy donors.

Study conclusions and caveats: Unsettled here was the matter of whether HLA type influences TCRB rearrangement. Type 1 diabetes patients showed a moderate but significant shortening of TCRB CDR3s in all four CD4+ subsets.

This clone came up a few times. Its antigen is unknown. Germline loops: CDR1 LGHNA, CDR2 YNFKEQ. J lost 1 base, V lost 5 bases, and 0 bases had no gene match. The CDR3 is made up of 13 amino acids. All of the isolated RNA was reverse transcribed, so expressed TCRB transcripts were sequenced. Assay used: immunoSEQ multiplex PCR; TCRdb lists only in-frame clones, some missing. Among 100,000 to 150,000 clones listed, 17% were seen once. The sequence was collected from a young man with type 1 diabetes. Sequenced sample: central memory CD4+ T cells from blood. This sequence joins TRBV4-2 and TRBJ2-3, with 7 bases matching TRBD2. The CDR3 here is CASSTSGTDTQYF. DNA for the CDR3: TGTGCCAGCAGCACTAGCGGCACAGATACGCAGTATTTT.